This T cell receptor beta chain comes out of a study of CD8 T cells in ankylosing spondylitis. This clonotype was counted at least ten times. Its antigen is unidentified. As the method for making TCR beta libraries, quantitative 5'-RACE with molecular barcodes was used. TCRdb analysed the 5' RACE reads with MiXCR anew, one entry per CDR3 protein. The table includes roughly 490,000 distinct CDR3 sequences, roughly 5.2% detected once. Whole-study results and caveats: In ankylosing spondylitis blood, a motif of eight highly homologous TCR beta variants appeared characteristic. It was reported that disease-linked clones were significantly enriched in matched ankylosing spondylitis synovial fluid. Disease-linked clones displayed a CD8+ phenotype and appeared relatively rarely in peripheral blood.

The sequence was collected from a male donor with ankylosing spondylitis. The sample was blood, either unsorted or a sorted T cell fraction (not recorded which).

This CDR3 reads CASFWDTRRFF. The CDR3 DNA sequence: TGTGCCAGCTTTTGGGACACACGGAGGTTCTTC. The V gene is TRBV27, the J gene TRBJ2-1; the D gene is possibly TRBD1 (6 bases). The germline V gene has CDR1 MNHEY and CDR2 SMNVEV (reference sequence). The CDR3 loop spans 11 amino acids. V lost 8 bases and J lost 15, with 17 bases in between.